Detailed here is one TCR beta chain. Germline and junction disagree at one end, which may indicate a read error. In germline, CDR1 is SGHRS, CDR2 YFSETQ. The CDR3 is 14 amino acids. The sample comes from a study of cytomegalovirus exposure and HLA in healthy donors. The PCR contained 60 Vbeta and 13 Jbeta primers. Clones were read by immunoSEQ multiplex PCR, and TCRdb kept only the in-frame ones, dropping some. The data contain approximately 140,000 clones, more than 75% of them singletons. Sequenced: PBMCs. This receptor was obtained from a male donor in good health and CMV-seronegative. The chain has TRBV5-1 and TRBJ2-5; TRBD2 is a possible D gene (7 bases). The CDR3 here is CASSVGGREETQYF. The DNA for the CDR3 is TGCGCCAGCAGTGTCGGGGGGCGAGAGGAGACTCAGTACTTC.